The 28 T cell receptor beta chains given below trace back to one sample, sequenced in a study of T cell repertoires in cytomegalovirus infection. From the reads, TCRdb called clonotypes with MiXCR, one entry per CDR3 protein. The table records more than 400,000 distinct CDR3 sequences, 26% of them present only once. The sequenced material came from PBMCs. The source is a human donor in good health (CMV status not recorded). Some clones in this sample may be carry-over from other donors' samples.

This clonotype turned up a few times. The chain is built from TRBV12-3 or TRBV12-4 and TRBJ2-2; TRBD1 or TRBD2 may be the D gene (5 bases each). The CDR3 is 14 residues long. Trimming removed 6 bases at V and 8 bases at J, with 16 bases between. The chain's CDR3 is CASSPGTQVGELFF. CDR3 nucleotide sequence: TGTGCCAGCAGCCCCGGGACCCAGGTTGGGGAGCTGTTTTTT.

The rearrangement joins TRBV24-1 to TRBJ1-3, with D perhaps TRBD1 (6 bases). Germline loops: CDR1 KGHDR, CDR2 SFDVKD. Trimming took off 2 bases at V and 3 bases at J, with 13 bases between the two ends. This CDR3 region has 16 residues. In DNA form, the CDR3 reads TGTGCCACCAGTGATTCGAGAACAGGGCTTGGAAACACCATATATTTT. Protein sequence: CATSDSRTGLGNTIYF.

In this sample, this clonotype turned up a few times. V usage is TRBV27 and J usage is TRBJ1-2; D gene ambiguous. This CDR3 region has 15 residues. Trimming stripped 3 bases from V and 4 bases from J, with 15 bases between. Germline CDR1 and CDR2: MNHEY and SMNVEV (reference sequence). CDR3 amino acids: CASSFLGVGAYGYTF. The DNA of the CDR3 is TGTGCCAGCAGTTTCCTCGGTGTAGGAGCCTATGGCTACACCTTC.

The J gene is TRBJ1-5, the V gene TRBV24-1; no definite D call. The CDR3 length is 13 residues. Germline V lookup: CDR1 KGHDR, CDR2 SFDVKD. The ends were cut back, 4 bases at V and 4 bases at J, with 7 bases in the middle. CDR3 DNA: TGTGCCACCAGTGACCAAGCAAATCAGCCCCAGCATTTT. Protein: CATSDQANQPQHF.

CDR3 loop: CASNVAGGSAGELFF. The CDR3 nucleotides are TGTGCCAGCAACGTAGCGGGAGGGTCGGCCGGGGAGCTGTTTTTT. The V call is TRBV5-5, the J call TRBJ2-2; 11 bases match TRBD2. The CDR3 consists of 15 residues. Looked up from germline, CDR1 is SGHKS and CDR2 is YYEKEE (reference sequence). Germline trimming cut 6 bases from V and 6 bases from J; bases unmatched to any gene: 7.

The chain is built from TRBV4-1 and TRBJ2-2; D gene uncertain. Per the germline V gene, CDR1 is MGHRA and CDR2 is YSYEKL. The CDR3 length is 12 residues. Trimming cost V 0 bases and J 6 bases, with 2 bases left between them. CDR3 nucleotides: TGCGCCAGCAGCCAAGACGCCGGGGAGCTGTTTTTT. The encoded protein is CASSQDAGELFF.

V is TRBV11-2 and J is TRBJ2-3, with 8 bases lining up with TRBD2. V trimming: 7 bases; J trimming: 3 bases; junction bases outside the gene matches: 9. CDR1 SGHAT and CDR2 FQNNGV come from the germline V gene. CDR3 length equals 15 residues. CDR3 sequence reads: CASTPPGRGTDTQYF. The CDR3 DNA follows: TGTGCCAGCACCCCCCCCGGGAGGGGAACAGATACGCAGTATTTT.

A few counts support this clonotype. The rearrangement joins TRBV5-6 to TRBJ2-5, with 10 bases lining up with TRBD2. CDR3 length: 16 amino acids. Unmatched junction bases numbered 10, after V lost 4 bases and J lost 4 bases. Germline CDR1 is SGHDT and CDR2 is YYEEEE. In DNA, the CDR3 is TGTGCCAGCAGCCGCGCTCGGGCTAGCGGGAGAGAGACCCAGTACTTC. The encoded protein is CASSRARASGRETQYF. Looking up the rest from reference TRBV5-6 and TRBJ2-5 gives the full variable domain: DAGVTQSPTHLIKTRGQQVTLRCSPKSGHDTVSWYQQALGQGPQFIFQYYEEEERQRGNFPDRFSGHQFPNYSSELNVNALLLGDSALYLCASSRARASGRETQYFGPGTRLLVL.

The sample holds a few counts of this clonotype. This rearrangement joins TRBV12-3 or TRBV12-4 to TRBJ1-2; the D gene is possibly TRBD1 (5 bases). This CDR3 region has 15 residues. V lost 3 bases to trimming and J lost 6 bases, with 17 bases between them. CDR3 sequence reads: CASSLNGQGTNGYTF. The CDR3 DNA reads TGTGCCAGCAGTTTGAACGGGCAGGGTACGAATGGCTACACCTTC.

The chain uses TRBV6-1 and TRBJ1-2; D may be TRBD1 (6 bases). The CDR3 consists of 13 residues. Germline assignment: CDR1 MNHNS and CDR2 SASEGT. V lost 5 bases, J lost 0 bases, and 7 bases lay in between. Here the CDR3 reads CASSYRANYGYTF. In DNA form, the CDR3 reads TGTGCCAGCAGTTACAGGGCTAACTATGGCTACACCTTC.

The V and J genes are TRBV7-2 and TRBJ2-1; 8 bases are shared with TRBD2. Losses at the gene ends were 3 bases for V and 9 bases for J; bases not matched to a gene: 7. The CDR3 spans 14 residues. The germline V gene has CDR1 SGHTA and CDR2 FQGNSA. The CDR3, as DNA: TGTGCCAGCAGCTTGGGACTAGAAGGTGTTGAGCAGTTCTTC. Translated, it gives CASSLGLEGVEQFF.

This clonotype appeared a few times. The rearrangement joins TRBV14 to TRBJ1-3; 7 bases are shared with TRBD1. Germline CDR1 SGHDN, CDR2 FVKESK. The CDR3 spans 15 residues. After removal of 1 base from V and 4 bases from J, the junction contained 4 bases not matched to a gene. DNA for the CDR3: TGTGCCAGCAGCCAAGTCGGGACAGCCGGAAACACCATATATTTT. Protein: CASSQVGTAGNTIYF.

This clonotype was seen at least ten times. As DNA, the CDR3 is TGTGCCAGCAGCCAAGACAGCTACGAGCAGTACTTC. Translation: CASSQDSYEQYF. The chain recombines TRBV4-2 with TRBJ2-7, with D uncertain. Germline V lookup: CDR1 LGHNA, CDR2 YNFKEQ. The CDR3 runs to 12 residues. Trimming left V 0 bases short and J 3 bases short, with 3 bases between.

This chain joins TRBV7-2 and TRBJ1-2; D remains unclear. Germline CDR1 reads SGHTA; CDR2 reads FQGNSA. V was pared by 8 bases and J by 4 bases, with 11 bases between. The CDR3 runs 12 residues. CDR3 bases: TGTGCCAGCGGCGAACAGCCCTATGGCTACACCTTC. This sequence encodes CASGEQPYGYTF.

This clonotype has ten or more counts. The chain's CDR3 is CASRALAGANTQYF. In DNA, the CDR3 is TGTGCCAGCAGAGCCCTAGCGGGAGCGAATACGCAGTATTTT. This chain joins TRBV7-2 and TRBJ2-3; 10 positions match TRBD2. Unmatched junction bases numbered 7, after V lost 6 bases and J lost 7 bases. Germline V gene lookup returns CDR1 SGHTA and CDR2 FQGNSA. The CDR3 extends over 14 amino acids.

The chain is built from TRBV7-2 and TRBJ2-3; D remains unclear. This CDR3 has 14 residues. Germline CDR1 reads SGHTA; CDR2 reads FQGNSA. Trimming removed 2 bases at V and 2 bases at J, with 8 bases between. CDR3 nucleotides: TGTGCCAGCAGCTTAAGACATAACACAGATACGCAGTATTTT. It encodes CASSLRHNTDTQYF.

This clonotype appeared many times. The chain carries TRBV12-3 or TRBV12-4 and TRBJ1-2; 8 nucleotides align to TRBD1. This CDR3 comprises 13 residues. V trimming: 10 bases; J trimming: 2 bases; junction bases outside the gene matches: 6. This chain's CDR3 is CATLRQGNYGYTF. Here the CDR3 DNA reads TGTGCCACCCTCAGACAGGGGAACTATGGCTACACCTTC.

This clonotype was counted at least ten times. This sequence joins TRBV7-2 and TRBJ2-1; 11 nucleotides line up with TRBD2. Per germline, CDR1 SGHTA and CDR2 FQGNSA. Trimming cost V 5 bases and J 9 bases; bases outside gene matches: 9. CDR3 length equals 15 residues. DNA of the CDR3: TGTGCCAGCAGCCCTATAGCGGGAGGGCCCAGTGAGCAGTTCTTC. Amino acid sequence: CASSPIAGGPSEQFF.

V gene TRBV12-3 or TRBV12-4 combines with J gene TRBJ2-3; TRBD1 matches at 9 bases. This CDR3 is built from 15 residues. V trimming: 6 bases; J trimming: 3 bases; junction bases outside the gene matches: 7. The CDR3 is CASSRGTGSTDTQYF. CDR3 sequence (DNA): TGTGCCAGCAGCCGAGGGACAGGGTCTACAGATACGCAGTATTTT.

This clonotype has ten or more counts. The CDR3 sequence is CASSARWLSGANVLTF. CDR3 in DNA: TGTGCCAGCAGCGCCCGCTGGCTCTCTGGGGCCAACGTCCTGACTTTC. This chain connects TRBV7-9 to TRBJ2-6; no clear D. V lost 5 bases, J lost 0 bases, and 11 bases lay in between. The length of the CDR3 is 16 residues. In germline, CDR1 is SEHNR, CDR2 FQNEAQ (reference sequence). Combining the CDR3 with reference TRBV7-9 and TRBJ2-6 gives the whole variable domain DTGVSQNPRHKITKRGQNVTFRCDPISEHNRLYWYRQTLGQGPEFLTYFQNEAQLEKSRLLSDRFSAERPKGSFSTLEIQRTEQGDSAMYLCASSARWLSGANVLTFGAGSRLTVL.

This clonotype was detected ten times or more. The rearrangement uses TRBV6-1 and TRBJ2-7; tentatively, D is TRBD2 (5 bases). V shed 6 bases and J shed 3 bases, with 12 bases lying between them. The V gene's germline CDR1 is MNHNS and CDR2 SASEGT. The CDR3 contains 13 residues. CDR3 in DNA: TGTGCCAGCAGAAGGACTGGAAACTACGAGCAGTACGTC. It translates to CASRRTGNYEQYV.

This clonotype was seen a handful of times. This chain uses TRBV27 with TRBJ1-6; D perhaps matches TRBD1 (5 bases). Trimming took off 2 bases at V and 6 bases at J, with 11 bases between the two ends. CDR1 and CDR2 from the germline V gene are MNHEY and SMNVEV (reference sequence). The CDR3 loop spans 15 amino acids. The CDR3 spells CASSLEGHGNSPLHF. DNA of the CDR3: TGTGCCAGCAGTTTAGAGGGGCACGGTAATTCACCCCTCCACTTT.

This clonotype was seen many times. DNA of the CDR3: TGTGCCAGCAGCTTAGCCCGGGGGAATGAGCAGTTCTTC. Its translation: CASSLARGNEQFF. This sequence joins TRBV7-2 and TRBJ2-1; D is perhaps TRBD2 (6 bases). The germline V and J ends were trimmed by 0 bases and 7 bases, with 7 bases remaining between them. The CDR3 spans 13 residues. Looked up from germline, CDR1 is SGHTA and CDR2 is FQGNSA.

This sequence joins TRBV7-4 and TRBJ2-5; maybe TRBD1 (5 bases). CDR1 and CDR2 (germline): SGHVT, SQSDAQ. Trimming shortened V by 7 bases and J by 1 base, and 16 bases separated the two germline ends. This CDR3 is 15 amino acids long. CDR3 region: CASKIRQGPQETQYF. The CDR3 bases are TGTGCCAGCAAGATCAGGCAGGGCCCCCAAGAGACCCAGTACTTC.

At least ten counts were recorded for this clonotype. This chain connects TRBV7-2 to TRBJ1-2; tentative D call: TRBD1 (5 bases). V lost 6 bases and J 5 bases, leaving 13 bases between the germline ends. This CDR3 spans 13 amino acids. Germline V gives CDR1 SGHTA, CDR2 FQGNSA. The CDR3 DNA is TGTGCCAGCAGACGGGGGGGTGCGTATGGCTACACCTTC. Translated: CASRRGGAYGYTF.

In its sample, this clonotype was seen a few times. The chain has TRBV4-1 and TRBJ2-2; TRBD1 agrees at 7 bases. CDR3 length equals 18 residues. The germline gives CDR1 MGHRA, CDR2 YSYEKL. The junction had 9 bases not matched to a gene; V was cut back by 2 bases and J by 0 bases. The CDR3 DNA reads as TGCGCCAGCAGCCAACTACAGGGGTTGGGCGCGAACACCGGGGAGCTGTTTTTT. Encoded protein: CASSQLQGLGANTGELFF.

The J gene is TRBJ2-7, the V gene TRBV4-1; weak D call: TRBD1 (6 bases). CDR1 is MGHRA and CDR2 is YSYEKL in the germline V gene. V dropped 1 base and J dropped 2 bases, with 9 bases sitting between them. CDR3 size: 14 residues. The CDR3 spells CASSQGDTTYEQYF. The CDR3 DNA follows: TGCGCCAGCAGCCAAGGGGACACTACCTACGAGCAGTACTTC.

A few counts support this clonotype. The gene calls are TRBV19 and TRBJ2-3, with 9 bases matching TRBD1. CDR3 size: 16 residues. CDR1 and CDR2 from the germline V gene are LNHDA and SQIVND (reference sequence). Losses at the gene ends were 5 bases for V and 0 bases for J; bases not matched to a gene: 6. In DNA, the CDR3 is TGTGCCAGTAGTCGGGGACAGGGTTCGAGCACAGATACGCAGTATTTT. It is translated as CASSRGQGSSTDTQYF.